The 14 T cell receptor beta chains in this list originate from one sample, sequenced in a study of CD4 and CD8 cells across lung adenocarcinoma regions. TCRdb re-derived calls from the PCR reads in MiXCR, one entry per CDR3 protein. The table has about 5,200 distinct CDR3 sequences, around 50% seen once. Sequencing used CD4+ T cells from the margin of a lung tumor. These receptors originate from a male donor with lung adenocarcinoma. The CD4 and CD8 labels of this study may be unreliable.

The V gene is TRBV27, the J gene TRBJ2-3; D perhaps matches TRBD2 (5 bases). The DNA matches TRBJ2-5 better at its end, which makes the J call doubtful. CDR1 and CDR2 from the germline V gene are MNHEY and SMNVEV (reference sequence). This CDR3 region has 15 residues. CDR3 nucleotide sequence: TGTGGCGCGGGTCTTTTGACCCGTGACACAGATACCCAGTACTTC. Amino acid sequence: CGAGLLTRDTDTQYF.

By proportion, this clonotype is medium-sized. The V call is TRBV6-1, the J call TRBJ2-2; no firm D call. This CDR3 contains 14 residues. Trimming pared 6 bases from V and 0 bases from J, leaving 8 bases between. CDR1 MNHNS and CDR2 SASEGT come from the germline V gene. Here the CDR3 reads CASRGPANTGELFF. CDR3 nucleotides: TGTGCCAGCAGGGGTCCCGCGAACACCGGGGAGCTGTTTTTT.

The table lists this clonotype with a few counts. The rearrangement uses TRBV9 and TRBJ2-3, with 12 bases matching TRBD1. CDR1 is SGDLS and CDR2 is YYNGEE in the germline V gene. This CDR3 has 16 amino acids. The V segment lost 3 bases and the J segment 2 bases; nucleotides outside the gene matches: 4. The CDR3 DNA follows: TGTGCCAGCAGCGCCGGGACAGGGGGCAACACAGATACGCAGTATTTT. This codes for CASSAGTGGNTDTQYF.

The chain carries TRBV20-1 and TRBJ2-3; TRBD2 agrees at 12 bases. With V trimmed by 4 bases and J by 5 bases, 10 bases remained unmatched. Looked up from germline, CDR1 is DFQATT and CDR2 is SNEGSKA (reference sequence). The length of the CDR3 is 16 residues. The CDR3 loop is CSAIRRLAGEGDTQYF. In DNA, the CDR3 is TGCAGTGCTATACGACGACTAGCGGGAGAGGGAGATACGCAGTATTTT.

This clonotype was detected only a few times. The chain joins TRBV6-1 to TRBJ1-1; D perhaps matches TRBD1 (6 bases). This CDR3 has 15 residues. Germline CDR1 reads MNHNS; CDR2 reads SASEGT. Trimming took off 6 bases at V and 1 base at J, with 15 bases between the two ends. The CDR3 sequence is CASRVSGTQNTEAFF. The DNA for the CDR3 is TGTGCCAGCAGGGTTTCCGGGACACAGAACACTGAAGCTTTCTTT.

This clonotype occurred a few times. The chain joins TRBV11-3 to TRBJ2-6; D may be TRBD1 (6 bases). CDR3 length equals 15 residues. CDR1 SGHNT and CDR2 YENEEA come from the germline V gene. V was pared by 6 bases and J by 0 bases, with 9 bases between. CDR3 amino acids: CASSRGFSGANVLTF. The CDR3 nucleotides are TGTGCCAGCAGTAGGGGGTTCTCTGGGGCCAACGTCCTGACTTTC. Based on the CDR3 plus reference TRBV11-3 and TRBJ2-6, the full variable domain is EAGVVQSPRYKIIEKKQPVAFWCNPISGHNTLYWYLQNLGQGPELLIRYENEEAVDDSQLPKDRFSAERLKGVDSTLKIQPAELGDSAVYLCASSRGFSGANVLTFGAGSRLTVL.

The rearrangement joins TRBV10-3 to TRBJ2-3; 9 positions agree with TRBD1. The CDR3 spans 16 residues. The V segment lost 3 bases and the J segment 0 bases; nucleotides outside the gene matches: 4. CDR1 ENHRY and CDR2 SYGVKD come from the germline V gene. Here the CDR3 reads CAISDPTGGSTDTQYF. CDR3 in DNA: TGTGCCATCAGTGACCCGACAGGGGGGAGCACAGATACGCAGTATTTT.

The chain couples TRBV27 to TRBJ2-1, with 13 bases matching TRBD2. Germline-derived CDR1 and CDR2 are MNHEY and SMNVEV (reference sequence). CDR3 length equals 14 residues. V was pared by 4 bases and J by 9 bases, with 3 bases of the junction left unmatched. The CDR3 is CASSSGLAGSEQFF. DNA for the CDR3: TGTGCCAGCAGTTCGGGACTAGCGGGGAGTGAGCAGTTCTTC.

This clonotype ranks as medium-sized. J is TRBJ2-1 and V is TRBV7-2; tentatively, D is TRBD2 (5 bases). The V end lost 3 bases, the J end lost 10 bases, and 10 bases lay between the germline ends. Germline CDR1 reads SGHTA; CDR2 reads FQGNSA. The CDR3 loop spans 12 amino acids. The CDR3: CASSFWGDEQFF. For the CDR3, the DNA is TGTGCCAGCAGCTTTTGGGGAGACGAGCAGTTCTTC. The whole variable domain, remainder taken from reference TRBV7-2 and TRBJ2-1, is GAGVSQSPSNKVTEKGKDVELRCDPISGHTALYWYRQSLGQGLEFLIYFQGNSAPDKSGLPSDRFSAERTGGSVSTLTIQRTQQEDSAVYLCASSFWGDEQFFGPGTRLTVL.

The V call is TRBV27, the J call TRBJ2-3, with D possibly TRBD1 on 6 matching bases. This CDR3 has 15 residues. V dropped 9 bases and J dropped 2 bases, with 18 bases sitting between them. Germline V gene lookup returns CDR1 MNHEY and CDR2 SMNVEV (reference sequence). The CDR3 DNA is TGTGCCAGGGGTCTTGGGGCAGGGGCCACAGATACGCAGTATTTT. This translates into CARGLGAGATDTQYF.

This clonotype counts as large. This chain links TRBV6-1 with TRBJ2-1; D tentatively reads TRBD1 or TRBD2 (5 bases each). The V and J ends lost 4 bases and 7 bases respectively, with 5 bases between them. CDR1 and CDR2 (germline): MNHNS, SASEGT. The CDR3 contains 11 residues. The CDR3 sequence: CASSGGNEQFF. The CDR3 DNA reads as TGTGCCAGCAGTGGGGGGAATGAGCAGTTCTTC.

Sample share makes this clonotype medium-sized. The chain links TRBV6-1 to TRBJ2-6, with TRBD1 as a possible D gene (5 bases). CDR1 is MNHNS, CDR2 SASEGT, per germline. The CDR3 spans 17 residues. Trimming removed 7 bases at V and 0 bases at J, with 16 bases between. The CDR3 sequence: CASTTVQATSGANVLTF. The CDR3 coding sequence is TGTGCCAGCACCACGGTACAGGCGACCTCTGGGGCCAACGTCCTGACTTTC.

The V gene is TRBV6-5, the J gene TRBJ2-7; D tentatively reads TRBD1 or TRBD2 (5 bases each). Germline V gene lookup returns CDR1 MNHEY and CDR2 SVGAGI. The CDR3 runs to 16 residues. V was trimmed by 0 bases and J by 1 base, leaving 13 bases between them. Here the CDR3 reads CASSYSWDVASYEQYF. CDR3 nucleotide sequence: TGTGCCAGCAGTTACTCGTGGGACGTGGCATCCTACGAGCAGTACTTC.

With respect to this clonotype: The junction departs from germline at one end; a sequencing error may be responsible. The rearrangement joins TRBV4-1 to TRBJ2-5; D is undetermined. The length of the CDR3 is 14 residues. Looked up from germline, CDR1 is MGHRA and CDR2 is YSYEKL. The CDR3 nucleotides read TGCGCCAGCAGCCAAGCGATTGGTCTAGAGGCCCAGTACTTC. This gives the protein CASSQAIGLEAQYF.